The 27 T cell receptor beta chains presented below share a single source sample, sequenced in a study of T cell responses to AZD1222 COVID-19 vaccine. Data came from immunoSEQ multiplex PCR; TCRdb stores just in-frame clones and leaves some out. The repertoire holds some 150,000 clones, with roughly nine tenths as singletons. The sample was peripheral blood, taken after recovery from COVID-19. These receptors all stem from an adult who had recovered from COVID-19.

The V and J genes are TRBV7-2 and TRBJ1-4; D is possibly TRBD1 (5 bases). Trimming took 1 base from V and 8 from J, leaving 8 bases between them. The length of the CDR3 is 13 residues. CDR1 SGHTA and CDR2 FQGNSA come from the germline V gene. CDR3 bases: TGTGCCAGCAGCTTAGTCCAGGGCGAAAAACTGTTTTTT. Encoded protein: CASSLVQGEKLFF.

CDR3 sequence: CASSQRGLANEQFF. The CDR3 coding sequence is TGTGCCAGCAGTCAAAGGGGACTAGCCAATGAGCAGTTCTTC. V usage is TRBV16 and J usage is TRBJ2-1; TRBD2 aligns across 9 bases. Trimming took 6 bases from V and 6 from J; bases not matched to a gene: 6. The CDR3 loop spans 14 amino acids. The germline gives CDR1 KGHSY, CDR2 FQNENV.

The chain carries TRBV7-9 and TRBJ2-5; a possible D gene is TRBD2 (6 bases). Trimming pared 4 bases from V and 4 bases from J, leaving 19 bases between. The CDR3 consists of 16 residues. The V gene's germline CDR1 is SEHNR and CDR2 FQNEAQ (reference sequence). The chain's CDR3 is CASSSRNPLGGETQYF. The DNA of the CDR3 is TGTGCCAGCAGCTCGCGGAATCCGCTGGGGGGAGAGACCCAGTACTTC.

The V call is TRBV6-1, the J call TRBJ2-7; weak D call: TRBD1 (5 bases). Per the germline V gene, CDR1 is MNHNS and CDR2 is SASEGT. Trimming took off 2 bases at V and 5 bases at J, with 7 bases between the two ends. The CDR3 sequence is 12 residues long. The CDR3 DNA sequence: TGTGCCAGCAGTGAACAGGGAAACGAGCAGTACTTC. Translation gives CASSEQGNEQYF.

The V and J genes are TRBV3-1 (or the pseudogene TRBV3-2) and TRBJ2-6; perhaps TRBD1 as D (5 bases). Trimming cost V 2 bases and J 3 bases, with 8 bases left between them. Germline CDR1 is LGHDT and CDR2 is YNNKEL (reference sequence). This CDR3 has 15 residues. The CDR3 nucleotides read TGTGCCAGCAGCCAAAGGGGAAGTGGGGCCAACGTCCTGACTTTC. Translation gives CASSQRGSGANVLTF.

The J gene is TRBJ1-4, the V gene TRBV20-1, with 8 bases aligning to TRBD1. V shed 3 bases, J shed 5 bases, and the junction held 8 bases outside the gene matches. The CDR3 is 15 residues long. Germline V gene sequence: CDR1 DFQATT, CDR2 SNEGSKA (reference sequence). Written as DNA, the CDR3 is TGCAGTGCTAGTGACGGGACAGGAGGAAATGAAAAACTGTTTTTT. Protein sequence: CSASDGTGGNEKLFF.

The genes are TRBV10-2 and TRBJ2-1; D is perhaps TRBD2 (5 bases). This CDR3 has 13 residues. Germline lookup yields CDR1 WSHSY and CDR2 SAAADI. With 2 bases removed from V and 4 bases from J, the gap between germline ends came to 6 bases. Written as DNA, the CDR3 is TGCGCCAGCAGTGAGGGAGGATACAATGAGCAGTTCTTC. Encoded protein: CASSEGGYNEQFF.

Worth noting for this clone: One end of the junction does not line up with germline, which may come from a read error. The chain uses TRBV5-4 and TRBJ1-1; D gene ambiguous. The CDR3 consists of 11 residues. Germline CDR1 is SGHNT and CDR2 is YYREEE (reference sequence). The CDR3 reads CASSLDTEAFF. In nucleotides, the CDR3 is TGTGCCAGCAGCTTGGACACCGAAGCTTTCTTT. Combining the CDR3 with reference TRBV5-4 and TRBJ1-1 gives the whole variable domain ETGVTQSPTHLIKTRGQQVTLRCSSQSGHNTVSWYQQALGQGPQFIFQYYREEENGRGNFPPRFSGLQFPNYSSELNVNALELDDSALYLCASSLDTEAFFGQGTRLTVV.

The rearrangement joins TRBV9 to TRBJ1-6, with 9 nucleotides matching TRBD1. Germline V gene lookup returns CDR1 SGDLS and CDR2 YYNGEE. This CDR3 comprises 17 residues. The V gene end was trimmed by 3 bases and the J gene end by 9 bases; junction bases not matched to a gene: 13. CDR3 sequence: CASSAELGQGFGSPLHF. The DNA for the CDR3 is TGTGCCAGCAGCGCGGAGCTGGGACAGGGTTTCGGTTCACCCCTCCACTTT.

Many counts were recorded for this clone. CDR3 sequence (DNA): TGTGCCAGCAGTCCCATCCCGCCGGGTATAGGCGGCTACACCTTC. Protein sequence: CASSPIPPGIGGYTF. The chain carries TRBV2 and TRBJ1-2; D uncertain. Germline V gene sequence: CDR1 SNHLY, CDR2 FYNNEI. The CDR3 has 15 amino acids. Trimming left V 5 bases short and J 8 bases short, with 21 bases between.

The rearrangement joins TRBV12-3 or TRBV12-4 to TRBJ2-7, with D perhaps TRBD1 or TRBD2 (5 bases each). This CDR3 is built from 12 residues. V was cut by 8 bases and J by 6 bases, with 14 bases left in between. The CDR3 region is CASGPGRGEQYF. The CDR3 coding sequence is TGTGCCAGCGGACCGGGGCGAGGCGAGCAGTACTTC.

The chain links TRBV25-1 to TRBJ1-1, with TRBD1 identical over 9 bases. Trimming took 8 bases from V and 6 from J; bases not matched to a gene: 7. Germline V gives CDR1 MGHDK, CDR2 SYGVNS. CDR3 size: 13 residues. CDR3 protein: CASLQGAGAEAFF. CDR3 in DNA: TGTGCCAGCCTACAGGGGGCTGGAGCTGAAGCTTTCTTT.

This clone was detected once. The V and J genes are TRBV28 and TRBJ2-7, with D possibly being TRBD1 (5 bases). V was trimmed by 5 bases and J by 3 bases, leaving 17 bases between them. Germline V gives CDR1 MDHEN, CDR2 SYDVKM. This CDR3 has 15 amino acids. DNA for the CDR3: TGTGCCAGCAGTCACCGGTATTCCGGACACTACGAGCAGTACTTC. Translated, it gives CASSHRYSGHYEQYF.

The rearrangement joins TRBV4-2 to TRBJ2-5; possible D gene TRBD2, 5 bases. Germline-derived CDR1 and CDR2 are LGHNA and YNFKEQ. V lost 1 base and J 0 bases, leaving 9 bases between the germline ends. This CDR3 has 15 residues. The CDR3 loop reads CASSQVRGDQETQYF. CDR3 nucleotide sequence: TGTGCCAGCAGCCAAGTTCGGGGAGACCAAGAGACCCAGTACTTC.

The sample holds one count of this clone. The chain employs TRBV4-2 and TRBJ2-3, with TRBD2 matching over 7 bases. The length of the CDR3 is 16 residues. V lost 0 bases, J lost 4 bases, and 7 bases stayed unmatched. Germline V gene lookup returns CDR1 LGHNA and CDR2 YNFKEQ. CDR3 in amino acids: CASSQDVGGEADTQYF. The CDR3 region has the DNA TGTGCCAGCAGCCAAGATGTGGGAGGGGAGGCAGATACGCAGTATTTT.

The chain links TRBV2 to TRBJ1-2; D may be TRBD1 (6 bases). The ends were cut back, 5 bases at V and 3 bases at J, with 19 bases in the middle. In germline, CDR1 is SNHLY, CDR2 FYNNEI. This CDR3 spans 16 amino acids. CDR3 loop: CASSLQGPRPDYGYTF. In nucleotides, the CDR3 is TGTGCCAGCAGTCTGCAGGGGCCGCGCCCAGACTATGGCTACACCTTC.

The J gene is TRBJ1-2, the V gene TRBV4-1; D is undetermined. V lost 0 bases to trimming and J lost 8 bases, with 10 bases between them. This CDR3 region has 13 residues. Germline V gene data show CDR1 as MGHRA and CDR2 as YSYEKL. CDR3 in amino acids: CASSQEGGRGYTF. CDR3 bases: TGCGCCAGCAGCCAAGAGGGCGGGAGGGGCTACACCTTC.

This chain links TRBV28 with TRBJ2-7, with TRBD1 matching 10 bases. Germline V gene data show CDR1 as MDHEN and CDR2 as SYDVKM. Germline trimming cut 3 bases from V and 0 bases from J; bases unmatched to any gene: 2. The CDR3 spans 15 residues. The CDR3 spells CASSFRDRGSYEQYF. CDR3 in DNA: TGTGCCAGCAGTTTCCGGGACAGGGGCTCCTACGAGCAGTACTTC.

The rearrangement uses TRBV14 and TRBJ2-2; D is ambiguous. Germline V lookup: CDR1 SGHDN, CDR2 FVKESK. This CDR3 has 15 residues. Deletions cut 0 bases from V and 6 bases from J, with 11 bases between. CDR3 sequence: CASSQDQVLAGELFF. CDR3 coding DNA: TGTGCCAGCAGCCAAGATCAGGTCCTCGCCGGGGAGCTGTTTTTT.

The chain links TRBV29-1 to TRBJ1-6; 10 bases map to TRBD1. The J segment lost 4 bases and the V segment lost 6 bases, leaving 9 bases of the junction unmatched. Germline CDR1 SQVTM, CDR2 ANQGSEA. The CDR3 is 16 residues long. The CDR3 region is CSVRTGGSQYNSPLHF. CDR3 sequence (DNA): TGCAGCGTCCGGACAGGGGGGAGTCAGTATAATTCACCCCTCCACTTT.

The V gene is TRBV7-8, the J gene TRBJ2-7; 8 bases agree with TRBD1. The V gene's germline CDR1 is SGHVS and CDR2 FQNEAQ. With V trimmed by 7 bases and J by 5 bases, 13 bases remained unmatched. The CDR3 covers 15 residues. The DNA of the CDR3 is TGTGCCAGCACCGGACAGGGTACCCCCCTAAACGAGCAGTACTTC. Its translation: CASTGQGTPLNEQYF.

For the CDR3, the DNA is TGTGCCAGCAGGCAACGGGGAGGCGGCAATCAGCCCCAGCATTTT. It translates to CASRQRGGGNQPQHF. This sequence joins TRBV28 and TRBJ1-5; no clear D. Germline values: CDR1 MDHEN, CDR2 SYDVKM. Trimming cost V 6 bases and J 2 bases, with 14 bases left between them. This CDR3 spans 15 amino acids. The full variable domain, with the rest looked up from reference TRBV28 and TRBJ1-5, is DVKVTQSSRYLVKRTGEKVFLECVQDMDHENMFWYRQDPGLGLRLIYFSYDVKMKEKGDIPEGYSVSREKKERFSLILESASTNQTSMYLCASRQRGGGNQPQHFGDGTRLSIL.

J is TRBJ2-2 and V is TRBV4-2, with D hard to call. V was shortened by 7 bases and J by 1 base, with 13 bases between the two germline ends. CDR1 and CDR2 from the germline V gene are LGHNA and YNFKEQ. The CDR3 runs to 15 residues. The CDR3: CASNPNQGNTGELFF. The CDR3, as DNA: TGTGCCAGCAACCCCAATCAAGGGAACACCGGGGAGCTGTTTTTT.

The rearrangement joins TRBV18 to TRBJ2-7, with 10 bases that match TRBD1. The CDR3 contains 17 residues. V was clipped by 5 bases and J by 2 bases; unmatched bases: 12. Germline CDR1 KGHSH, CDR2 LQKENI. The CDR3 sequence: CASSINRGTGVAYEQYF. CDR3 nucleotide sequence: TGTGCCAGCTCAATAAATCGGGGGACAGGGGTCGCCTACGAGCAGTACTTC.

The chain joins TRBV7-9 to TRBJ2-5; 9 positions agree with TRBD1. V lost 5 bases, J lost 5 bases, and 9 bases stayed unmatched. The CDR3 is 15 amino acids. CDR1 SEHNR and CDR2 FQNEAQ come from the germline V gene (reference sequence). The CDR3 here is CASSPGQGLGETQYF. In DNA form, the CDR3 reads TGTGCCAGCAGCCCGGGACAGGGATTAGGGGAGACCCAGTACTTC.

The rearrangement joins TRBV7-9 to TRBJ2-2; D is uncertain. The V and J ends lost 4 bases and 6 bases respectively, with 15 bases between them. The CDR3 extends over 15 amino acids. Germline V CDR1 and CDR2: SEHNR, FQNEAQ (reference sequence). The CDR3 reads CASSYATSGAGELFF. The DNA of the CDR3 is TGTGCCAGCAGCTATGCGACATCCGGTGCCGGGGAGCTGTTTTTT. Variable domain in full (rest from reference TRBV7-9 and TRBJ2-2): DTGVSQNPRHKITKRGQNVTFRCDPISEHNRLYWYRQTLGQGPEFLTYFQNEAQLEKSRLLSDRFSAERPKGSFSTLEIQRTEQGDSAMYLCASSYATSGAGELFFGEGSRLTVL.

The sample holds a few counts of this clone. The rearrangement uses TRBV10-3 and TRBJ2-7; TRBD1 aligns across 8 bases. Germline CDR1 and CDR2: ENHRY and SYGVKD. V was pared by 11 bases and J by 5 bases, with 11 bases of the junction left unmatched. This CDR3 is 13 amino acids long. CDR3 sequence reads: CASFGTGIHEQYF. The DNA of the CDR3 is TGTGCCTCCTTTGGGACAGGCATCCACGAGCAGTACTTC.